This T cell receptor (beta chain) was sequenced during a study of T cells in localized non-small cell lung cancer. Points from the study as a whole: T cell clonality was highest in uninvolved adjacent lung, above tumor. Median detection of top 100 tumor clones in adjacent lung was around 59 clones. A denser population of T cells in blood accompanied longer overall survival. Sequencing was restricted to one tumor region; therefore, heterogeneity remains possible.

Per the germline V gene, CDR1 is SGHNT and CDR2 is YYREEE (reference sequence). This CDR3 region has 15 residues. With 3 bases removed from V and 0 bases from J, the gap between germline ends came to 11 bases. Concerning this clone: As yet, its antigen is unknown.

Sequencing was performed with immunoSEQ multiplex PCR; in TCRdb, only in-frame clones are kept and a portion is missing. The sample contains around 26,000 clones, less than 90% of which appear only once. This clonotype was obtained from a female donor older than 55 with stage II squamous cell lung carcinoma. V is TRBV5-4 and J is TRBJ2-3; D perhaps matches TRBD1 (5 bases). The sample in question was peripheral blood, obtained before any cancer treatment. This CDR3 reads CASSSQGASTDTQYF. The CDR3 nucleotides are TGTGCCAGCAGCTCTCAAGGGGCTAGCACAGATACGCAGTATTTT.